The next 32 T cell receptor beta chains were all read from a single sample in a study of naive and memory T cell subsets. The study's findings and limits: Possibly reflecting memory cells re-expressing CD45RA, a few larger clonotypes occurred in naive repertoires, especially CD8.

Their antigens remain unidentified. Two oligonucleotides, mixed equimolar, formed the beta constant-region primer covering TRBC1 and TRBC2. Nested alpha and beta constant-region primers with the SP2 primer drove four PCR rounds on ligated cDNA. MiXCR, applied by TCRdb to the UMI-ligation and nested PCR reads, yields one record per CDR3 protein. This sample yields approximately 140,000 distinct CDR3 sequences, of which about 20% are seen a single time; 0.1% to 0.11% belongs to the top ten. The sample comprised naive CD4+ T cells from blood. These TCRs come from a human donor in good health.

Many counts were recorded for this clonotype. The chain carries TRBV29-1 and TRBJ2-7, with unresolved D. Germline CDR1 SQVTM, CDR2 ANQGSEA. V was cut by 1 base and J by 6 bases, with 10 bases left in between. The CDR3 runs 12 residues. The CDR3 spells CSVEGQTLEQYF. The CDR3 nucleotides are TGCAGCGTTGAAGGGCAGACCCTCGAGCAGTACTTC.

The V and J genes are TRBV12-3 or TRBV12-4 and TRBJ2-1, with TRBD2 identical over 7 bases. With 0 bases clipped from V and 6 bases from J, the junction kept 20 bases outside the gene matches. The CDR3 is 20 amino acids. The CDR3 DNA is TGTGCCAGCAGTTTAGCGAGGAGGCTAGCGGAGAACGGAGATGCCAATGAGCAGTTCTTC. It encodes CASSLARRLAENGDANEQFF.

This clonotype came up many times. The V call is TRBV12-3 or TRBV12-4, the J call TRBJ2-1; 9 bases line up with TRBD2. V lost 6 bases to trimming and J lost 2 bases; unmatched junction nucleotides: 5. The CDR3 length is 15 residues. As DNA, the CDR3 is TGTGCCAGCAGCCTTATAGCGGGAGCCTACAATGAGCAGTTCTTC. Its protein product is CASSLIAGAYNEQFF.

The sample holds a few counts of this clonotype. The V gene is TRBV10-3, the J gene TRBJ2-3, with a tentative D call TRBD2 (5 bases). The CDR3 is 16 residues long. Germline loops: CDR1 ENHRY, CDR2 SYGVKD. With 0 bases removed from V and 1 base from J, the gap between germline ends came to 11 bases. CDR3 sequence (DNA): TGTGCCATCAGTGAGTCGGGAGCGCCTGGCACAGATACGCAGTATTTT. Amino acid sequence: CAISESGAPGTDTQYF.

This chain connects TRBV29-1 to TRBJ1-1; no firm D call. The V gene's germline CDR1 is SQVTM and CDR2 ANQGSEA. Between the trimmed V and J ends, which lost 0 bases and 4 bases, there was a span of 3 bases. The CDR3 is 11 amino acids. Written as DNA, the CDR3 is TGCAGCGTTGAAGATCGCACTGAAGCTTTCTTT. It encodes CSVEDRTEAFF.

This clonotype was seen repeatedly, ten times or more. The chain couples TRBV29-1 to TRBJ2-3, with 9 nucleotides matching TRBD2. The CDR3 loop spans 13 amino acids. Per the germline V gene, CDR1 is SQVTM and CDR2 is ANQGSEA. V lost 7 bases, J lost 3 bases, and 5 bases stayed unmatched. The CDR3 is CSASGILTDTQYF. DNA of the CDR3: TGCAGCGCTAGCGGGATACTGACAGATACGCAGTATTTT.

This clonotype was counted between two and nine times. This chain uses TRBV28 with TRBJ1-3, with D perhaps matching TRBD1 (5 bases). Trimming removed 5 bases at V and 2 bases at J, with 13 bases between. The CDR3 spans 15 residues. The germline V gene encodes CDR1 MDHEN and CDR2 SYDVKM. CDR3 sequence: CASSPPGIPGNTIYF. Written as DNA, the CDR3 is TGTGCCAGCAGTCCCCCAGGGATCCCTGGAAACACCATATATTTT. Full variable domain (rest looked up from reference TRBV28 and TRBJ1-3): DVKVTQSSRYLVKRTGEKVFLECVQDMDHENMFWYRQDPGLGLRLIYFSYDVKMKEKGDIPEGYSVSREKKERFSLILESASTNQTSMYLCASSPPGIPGNTIYFGEGSWLTVV.

There are many counts of this clonotype. The V and J genes are TRBV3-1 and TRBJ2-1, with 8 nucleotides matching TRBD2. The CDR3 consists of 15 residues. CDR1 and CDR2 from the germline V gene are LGHDT and YNNKEL (reference sequence). V gave up 4 bases and J gave up 5 bases; unmatched junction bases: 7. CDR3 region: CASSLDGRENNEQFF. In DNA, the CDR3 is TGTGCCAGCAGCCTGGACGGGAGGGAAAACAATGAGCAGTTCTTC.

The genes are TRBV28 and TRBJ2-2; D is unresolved. This CDR3 contains 16 residues. In germline, CDR1 is MDHEN, CDR2 SYDVKM. V gave up 2 bases and J gave up 0 bases, with 10 bases separating them. The CDR3 region has the DNA TGTGCCAGCAGTTTAGTGTTAGGGTCGAACACCGGGGAGCTGTTTTTT. It codes for CASSLVLGSNTGELFF.

In its sample, this clonotype was seen many times. The chain uses TRBV29-1 and TRBJ2-7; D is possibly TRBD2 (6 bases). Trimming left V 2 bases short and J 2 bases short, with 13 bases between. The CDR3 extends over 14 amino acids. CDR1 is SQVTM, CDR2 ANQGSEA, per germline. In DNA, the CDR3 is TGCAGCGTTGAATCGAGGGCGGGAACCTACGAGCAGTACTTC. Encoded protein: CSVESRAGTYEQYF.

V usage is TRBV29-1 and J usage is TRBJ2-6, with 9 positions matching TRBD1. The CDR3 is 16 residues long. Germline V gene lookup returns CDR1 SQVTM and CDR2 ANQGSEA. The ends lost 2 bases at V and 2 bases at J; junction bases unmatched: 4. The chain's CDR3 is CSVEHTGGAGANVLTF. For the CDR3, the DNA is TGCAGCGTTGAACACACAGGGGGCGCTGGGGCCAACGTCCTGACTTTC.

The sample holds many counts of this clonotype. The chain couples TRBV29-1 to TRBJ1-1, with D perhaps matching TRBD1 (6 bases). V gave up 6 bases and J gave up 7 bases, with 9 bases separating them. CDR1 and CDR2 (germline): SQVTM, ANQGSEA. CDR3 length: 10 residues. The CDR3 reads CSVRTVEAFF. CDR3 bases: TGCAGCGTCAGGACAGTTGAAGCTTTCTTT.

This rearrangement joins TRBV28 to TRBJ2-5; D is undetermined. With 4 bases removed from V and 0 bases from J, the gap between germline ends came to 9 bases. This CDR3 spans 14 amino acids. Germline lookup yields CDR1 MDHEN and CDR2 SYDVKM. CDR3 nucleotide sequence: TGTGCCAGCAGTTCCACTCAAGACCAAGAGACCCAGTACTTC. Its translation is CASSSTQDQETQYF.

This clonotype was seen a few times. The CDR3 bases are TGTGCCAGCAGTTTATCGTCCCCAGGACTAGCGGCAGCAGAGACCCAGTACTTC. Translating it yields CASSLSSPGLAAAETQYF. This sequence joins TRBV28 and TRBJ2-5; 10 bases are shared with TRBD2. This CDR3 is 18 amino acids long. CDR1 and CDR2 from the germline V gene are MDHEN and SYDVKM. V lost 1 base to trimming and J lost 4 bases; unmatched junction nucleotides: 12.

This clonotype was picked up a small number of times. The J gene is TRBJ2-5, the V gene TRBV11-2, with 9 bases aligning to TRBD2. J gave up 5 bases and V 4 bases, and 8 bases lay outside the gene matches. Germline V lookup: CDR1 SGHAT, CDR2 FQNNGV. The CDR3 is made up of 15 amino acids. CDR3 residues: CASSSRAGGLETQYF. The CDR3 DNA follows: TGTGCCAGCAGCTCAAGAGCGGGAGGACTGGAGACCCAGTACTTC.

Only a few counts were recorded for this clonotype. V and J are TRBV29-1 and TRBJ2-1; 10 nucleotides line up with TRBD1. CDR1 and CDR2 from the germline V gene are SQVTM and ANQGSEA. The CDR3 spans 14 residues. Losses at the gene ends were 7 bases for V and 0 bases for J; bases not matched to a gene: 3. CDR3 region: CSERTGGSYNEQFF. The CDR3 DNA sequence: TGCAGCGAGCGGACAGGGGGCTCCTACAATGAGCAGTTCTTC.

This clonotype was picked up one time. The genes are TRBV20-1 and TRBJ2-5; 16 positions agree with TRBD2. Germline values: CDR1 DFQATT, CDR2 SNEGSKA (reference sequence). Losses at the gene ends were 5 bases for V and 5 bases for J; bases not matched to a gene: 8. This CDR3 spans 16 amino acids. This CDR3 reads CSAVPGLAGGGETQYF. In DNA form, the CDR3 reads TGCAGTGCTGTACCGGGACTAGCGGGAGGGGGGGAGACCCAGTACTTC.

This clonotype was detected a few times. This sequence joins TRBV9 and TRBJ2-1; tentatively, D is TRBD2 (5 bases). This CDR3 contains 15 residues. CDR1 SGDLS and CDR2 YYNGEE come from the germline V gene. Trimming stripped 2 bases from V and 0 bases from J, with 9 bases between. In nucleotides, the CDR3 is TGTGCCAGCAGCGTCGGCGGGCCCTCCTACAATGAGCAGTTCTTC. Amino acid sequence: CASSVGGPSYNEQFF.

J is TRBJ2-6 and V is TRBV5-1, with D possibly TRBD1 on 6 matching bases. Germline lookup yields CDR1 SGHRS and CDR2 YFSETQ. The CDR3 runs to 18 residues. V lost 7 bases, J lost 2 bases, and 22 bases lay in between. CDR3 sequence (DNA): TGCGCCAGCGGATCCGGTGGGACAAGGTTCCCTGGGGCCAACGTCCTGACTTTC. This gives the protein CASGSGGTRFPGANVLTF.

This clonotype came up a few times. The J gene is TRBJ2-1, the V gene TRBV3-1; perhaps TRBD1 as D (5 bases). Looked up from germline, CDR1 is LGHDT and CDR2 is YNNKEL (reference sequence). The length of the CDR3 is 15 residues. Trimming left V 4 bases short and J 4 bases short, with 14 bases between. This chain's CDR3 is CASSPALRGYNEQFF. CDR3 nucleotide sequence: TGTGCCAGCAGCCCCGCATTAAGGGGATACAATGAGCAGTTCTTC.

Many counts were recorded for this clonotype. CDR3 residues: CSAGQMEKLFF. Written as DNA, the CDR3 is TGCAGTGCTGGACAGATGGAAAAACTGTTTTTT. The chain recombines TRBV20-1 with TRBJ1-4; D may be TRBD1 (6 bases). Germline values: CDR1 DFQATT, CDR2 SNEGSKA (reference sequence). Trimming pared 5 bases from V and 8 bases from J, leaving 9 bases between. The CDR3 extends over 11 amino acids.

The V and J genes are TRBV6-5 and TRBJ1-1; 9 bases line up with TRBD1. The CDR3 consists of 15 residues. Germline values: CDR1 MNHEY, CDR2 SVGAGI. Unmatched junction bases numbered 7, after V lost 3 bases and J lost 5 bases. The CDR3 reads CASSYLTGGGTEAFF. The CDR3 region has the DNA TGTGCCAGCAGTTATTTGACAGGGGGAGGGACTGAAGCTTTCTTT.

This clonotype occurred a few times. V gene TRBV4-2 combines with J gene TRBJ1-5, with a tentative D call TRBD1 (6 bases). Germline V gene sequence: CDR1 LGHNA, CDR2 YNFKEQ. The V gene lost 0 bases and the J gene lost 4 bases, with 13 bases spanning the gap. The CDR3 sequence is 16 residues long. DNA of the CDR3: TGTGCCAGCAGCCAAGAAGGGGGGCCGGAAAATCAGCCCCAGCATTTT. Translating gives CASSQEGGPENQPQHF.

In its sample, this clonotype was seen many times. The V call is TRBV6-6, the J call TRBJ2-7, with TRBD2 identical over 8 bases. With 7 bases clipped from V and 3 bases from J, the junction kept 11 bases outside the gene matches. CDR3 length equals 15 residues. CDR1 and CDR2 from the germline V gene are MNHNY and SVGAGI (reference sequence). The CDR3 loop is CASTSGLADYYEQYF. The DNA for the CDR3 is TGTGCCAGCACCTCCGGACTAGCTGATTACTACGAGCAGTACTTC.

The V call is TRBV28, the J call TRBJ1-3; no clear D. Germline CDR1 MDHEN, CDR2 SYDVKM. The CDR3 is 15 residues long. V was pared by 1 base and J by 0 bases, with 7 bases between. Here the CDR3 DNA reads TGTGCCAGCAGTTTATTGGGGAACTCTGGAAACACCATATATTTT. This gives the protein CASSLLGNSGNTIYF.

This rearrangement joins TRBV3-1 to TRBJ2-1, with 9 bases identical to TRBD2. CDR1 and CDR2 from the germline V gene are LGHDT and YNNKEL (reference sequence). J was trimmed by 5 bases and V by 5 bases; bases with no gene match: 7. This CDR3 region has 15 residues. CDR3 in DNA: TGTGCCAGCAGCTGGACCATAGCGGGGGACAATGAGCAGTTCTTC. Amino acids: CASSWTIAGDNEQFF.

The chain has TRBV29-1 and TRBJ1-1; D is perhaps TRBD1 (5 bases). The ends were cut back, 6 bases at V and 6 bases at J, with 17 bases in the middle. The germline CDR1 and CDR2 sequences are SQVTM and ANQGSEA. The CDR3 spans 13 residues. Here the CDR3 reads CSVGRGGRAEAFF. In nucleotides, the CDR3 is TGCAGCGTAGGTCGGGGGGGGAGAGCTGAAGCTTTCTTT.

The chain employs TRBV28 and TRBJ2-1; TRBD2 agrees at 8 bases. The CDR3 is 16 amino acids. V shed 4 bases and J 2 bases; nucleotides not matched to a gene: 7. CDR1 MDHEN and CDR2 SYDVKM come from the germline V gene. The CDR3 reads CASSSLTSGPYNEQFF. The CDR3 bases are TGTGCCAGCAGTTCCCTCACTAGCGGCCCCTACAATGAGCAGTTCTTC.

This clonotype was counted at least ten times. The chain carries TRBV28 and TRBJ2-7; TRBD2 aligns across 10 bases. The CDR3 is 15 residues long. From germline, CDR1 is MDHEN and CDR2 SYDVKM. The J segment lost 6 bases and the V segment lost 7 bases, leaving 12 bases of the junction unmatched. CDR3 protein: CASTMASGSFSEQYF. CDR3 DNA sequence: TGTGCCAGCACCATGGCTAGCGGGAGTTTTTCCGAGCAGTACTTC. The full variable domain, in which reference TRBV28 and TRBJ2-7 provide the parts outside the CDR3, is DVKVTQSSRYLVKRTGEKVFLECVQDMDHENMFWYRQDPGLGLRLIYFSYDVKMKEKGDIPEGYSVSREKKERFSLILESASTNQTSMYLCASTMASGSFSEQYFGPGTRLTVT.

The chain carries TRBV29-1 and TRBJ1-1; D is unclear. Germline CDR1 reads SQVTM; CDR2 reads ANQGSEA. Trimming took 6 bases from V and 2 from J, leaving 10 bases between them. CDR3 length equals 12 residues. The CDR3 nucleotides are TGCAGCGTCGTAAGTGTAAACACTGAAGCTTTCTTT. This gives the protein CSVVSVNTEAFF.

CDR3 region: CASSLGRWRENTEAFF. CDR3 DNA sequence: TGCGCCAGCAGCTTGGGCCGGTGGAGGGAGAACACTGAAGCTTTCTTT. V usage is TRBV5-1 and J usage is TRBJ1-1; D is unclear. CDR1 is SGHRS, CDR2 YFSETQ, per germline. V dropped 0 bases and J dropped 1 base, with 13 bases sitting between them. This CDR3 spans 16 amino acids.

This clonotype was seen a few times. The rearrangement links TRBV14 to TRBJ2-1; D may be TRBD2 (5 bases). This CDR3 has 16 residues. Germline V CDR1 and CDR2: SGHDN, FVKESK. The V end was cut by 4 bases, the J end by 7 bases, with 20 bases between. The CDR3 DNA reads TGTGCCAGCAGCCTCCGAGTCGGGATATTGTGGAATGAGCAGTTCTTC. It specifies CASSLRVGILWNEQFF. Full variable domain (remainder filled in from reference TRBV14 and TRBJ2-1): EAGVTQFPSHSVIEKGQTVTLRCDPISGHDNLYWYRRVMGKEIKFLLHFVKESKQDESGMPNNRFLAERTGGTYSTLKVQPAELEDSGVYFCASSLRVGILWNEQFFGPGTRLTVL.